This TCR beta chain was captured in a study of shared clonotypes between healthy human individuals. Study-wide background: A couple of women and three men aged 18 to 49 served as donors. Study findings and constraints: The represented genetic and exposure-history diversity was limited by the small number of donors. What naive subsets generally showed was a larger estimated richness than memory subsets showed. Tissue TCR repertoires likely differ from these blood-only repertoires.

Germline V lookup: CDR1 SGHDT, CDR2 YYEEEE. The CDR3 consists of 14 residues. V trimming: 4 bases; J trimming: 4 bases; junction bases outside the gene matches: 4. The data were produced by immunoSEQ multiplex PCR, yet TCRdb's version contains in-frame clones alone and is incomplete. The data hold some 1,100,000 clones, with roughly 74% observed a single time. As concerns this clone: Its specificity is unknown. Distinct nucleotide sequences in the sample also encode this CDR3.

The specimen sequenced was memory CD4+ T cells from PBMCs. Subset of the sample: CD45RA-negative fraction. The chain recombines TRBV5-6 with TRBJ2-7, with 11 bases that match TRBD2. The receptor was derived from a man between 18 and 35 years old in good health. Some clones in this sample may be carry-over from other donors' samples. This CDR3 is CASSLTSGTYEQYF. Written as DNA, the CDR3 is TGTGCCAGCAGCCTGACTAGCGGGACTTACGAGCAGTACTTC.